The clone carrying this TCR beta chain was recorded many times. Its target is not known. This CDR3 spans 11 amino acids. Trimming took 7 bases from V and 8 from J, leaving 11 bases between them. These data are taken from a study of T cells in Graves' hyperthyroidism and ophthalmopathy. RNA transcripts provided the source from which TCR beta CDR3 regions were amplified. First-round RT-PCR of the TCR CDR3 relied on the HTBI primer set. TCRdb re-analysed the multiplex PCR reads in MiXCR, keeping a single row per CDR3 protein. This table holds some 600,000 distinct CDR3 sequences, approximately 13% found once. Whole-study results and caveats: Stable hyperthyroidism was told apart from ophthalmopathy by a model built on 13 V-J features.

The rearrangement joins TRBV12-3 or TRBV12-4 to TRBJ1-1; no firm D call. The TCR originated in a woman aged 30 to 39 with Graves' hyperthyroidism that later progressed to Graves' ophthalmopathy. The sequencing input was blood. For the CDR3, the DNA is TGTGCCAGCATGTCGGGAGGCGAAGCTTTCTTT. Residues: CASMSGGEAFF.